Following are 10 T cell receptor beta chains from one sample sequenced in a study of siplizumab effects on memory and regulatory T cells. The table came from immunoSEQ multiplex PCR; TCRdb's copy has only in-frame clones and leaves some out. The sample has more than 45,000 clones; nearly 98% are singletons. Sequenced sample: naive CD4+ T cells sorted from blood. These receptors all stem from a human donor in good health.

This clone has only one observation. The chain is built from TRBV6-6 and TRBJ1-4, with D unresolved. This CDR3 spans 11 amino acids. The germline CDR1 and CDR2 sequences are MNHNY and SVGAGI (reference sequence). Trimming removed 5 bases from V and 11 bases from J, with 9 bases in between. Here the CDR3 DNA reads TGTGCCAGCAGTGAAACCGATAAACTGTTTTTT. Translation gives CASSETDKLFF.

This clone was seen just once. The V call is TRBV9, the J call TRBJ2-7; tentative D call: TRBD2 (6 bases). The length of the CDR3 is 13 residues. Germline assignment: CDR1 SGDLS and CDR2 YYNGEE. The V end lost 3 bases, the J end lost 6 bases, and 13 bases lay between the germline ends. The CDR3 reads CASSAPTSGEQYF. CDR3 nucleotide sequence: TGTGCCAGCAGCGCCCCGACTAGTGGCGAGCAGTACTTC.

The V gene is TRBV6-9, the J gene TRBJ2-2; no definite D call. V lost 6 bases and J lost 0, with 11 bases in between. The CDR3 contains 15 residues. The germline gives CDR1 MNHGY, CDR2 SVAAGI. CDR3 bases: TGTGCCAGCAGACGACGGAGCACGAACACCGGGGAGCTGTTTTTT. Translation gives CASRRRSTNTGELFF.

The CDR3 here is CASSSDRDGSYEQYF. CDR3 nucleotide sequence: TGTGCCAGCAGCTCCGACCGGGACGGGAGCTACGAGCAGTACTTC. The rearrangement joins TRBV7-3 to TRBJ2-7, with D possibly matching TRBD2 (6 bases). Germline assignment: CDR1 SGHTA and CDR2 FQGTGA. The length of the CDR3 is 15 residues. V was shortened by 4 bases and J by 3 bases, with 16 bases between the two germline ends.

The chain carries TRBV30 and TRBJ2-6; no clear D gene. Between the trimmed V and J ends, which lost 0 bases and 4 bases, there was a span of 4 bases. Per the germline V gene, CDR1 is GTSNPN and CDR2 is SVGIG (reference sequence). The CDR3 extends over 13 amino acids. CDR3 in DNA: TGTGCCTGGAGTGTATCCGGGGCCAACGTCCTGACTTTC. Residues: CAWSVSGANVLTF.

The genes are TRBV15 and TRBJ2-7; no firm D call. The CDR3 is 13 amino acids. The germline V gene has CDR1 LNHNV and CDR2 YYDKDF (reference sequence). The V gene lost 0 bases and the J gene lost 3 bases, with 6 bases spanning the gap. The CDR3 region is CATSRDTIYEQYF. The DNA for the CDR3 is TGTGCCACCAGCAGAGACACAATCTACGAGCAGTACTTC.

A note on this clone: Germline and junction disagree at one end, which may indicate a read error. This sample also contains other DNA sequences that code for the same CDR3. In DNA, the CDR3 is TGTGCCAGCAGCTTCACAGGTAGCGGGAGGGCCAGCCACGAGCAGTACTTT. This encodes CASSFTGSGRASHEQYF. V is TRBV11-3 and J is TRBJ2-7; 11 bases are shared with TRBD2. The CDR3 covers 17 residues. Germline V CDR1 and CDR2: SGHNT, YENEEA.

The chain combines TRBV7-3 with TRBJ1-5, with a tentative D call TRBD1 (6 bases). The CDR3 is 16 amino acids. From germline, CDR1 is SGHTA and CDR2 FQGTGA. The V end lost 5 bases, the J end lost 4 bases, and 18 bases lay between the germline ends. This CDR3 is CASSPKGTRGNQPQHF. The CDR3 nucleotides read TGTGCCAGCAGCCCCAAAGGGACAAGGGGGAATCAGCCCCAGCATTTT.

V and J are TRBV10-2 and TRBJ2-7, with unresolved D. The CDR3 runs 12 residues. Per the germline V gene, CDR1 is WSHSY and CDR2 is SAAADI. V was trimmed by 4 bases and J by 2 bases, leaving 6 bases between them. CDR3 amino acids: CASSVVAYEQYF. DNA for the CDR3: TGCGCCAGCAGTGTAGTCGCCTACGAGCAGTACTTC.

The chain couples TRBV30 to TRBJ2-7; 7 nucleotides match TRBD2. The CDR3 has 14 amino acids. The J segment lost 0 bases and the V segment lost 3 bases, leaving 5 bases of the junction unmatched. Germline CDR1 and CDR2: GTSNPN and SVGIG (reference sequence). CDR3 in amino acids: CAWRGPGGSYEQYF. The CDR3, as DNA: TGTGCCTGGAGGGGCCCGGGGGGCTCCTACGAGCAGTACTTC.